The present T cell receptor beta chain was sequenced within a study of blood T cell repertoires in COVID-19. About the study: Italy, Spain and the United States were the sources of the convalescent and acute COVID-19 samples. In each case, the material was cDNA or gDNA derived from T cells, B-cell-depleted T cells, or PBMCs.

After removal of 4 bases from V and 0 bases from J, the junction contained 2 bases not matched to a gene. This CDR3 contains 16 residues. The germline V gene encodes CDR1 MNHNS and CDR2 SASEGT. Authors' analysis steps: How many nucleated cells were present was estimated from reference gene primer amplification. Libraries were prepared by immunoSEQ multiplex PCR; TCRdb keeps only in-frame clonotypes and omits some of them. V and J calls and clone size follow that table, whereas D and trimming were derived from the DNA. The sample has around 150,000 clones, over 70% seen once. The chain has TRBV6-1 and TRBJ2-3; 12 bases are a match to TRBD2. The clonotype originates from a man aged 50 to 60 with active or convalescent COVID-19. The sample taken for sequencing was peripheral blood. CDR3: CASSVGTSGSTDTQYF. The CDR3 nucleotides read TGTGCCAGCAGTGTCGGGACTAGCGGGAGCACAGATACGCAGTATTTT.